A selection of T cell receptor beta chains follows, all from one sample in a study of early T cells in non-severe SARS-CoV-2 infection. TCRdb re-analysed the 5' RACE reads in MiXCR, keeping a single row per CDR3 protein. The sample has 68,000 or so distinct CDR3 sequences; 11% are singletons. Sample: whole blood. Receptors originate from an adult who was a healthcare worker with PCR-confirmed SARS-CoV-2 infection or an uninfected control (not recorded which). The conserved cysteine and the conserved F or W are not part of the CDR3 here.

v_call: TRBV7-2; j_call: TRBJ2-5; cdr3_aa: ASSRDSLRETQY
v_call: TRBV29-1; j_call: TRBJ1-5; cdr3_aa: SVVLYGAQQPQH
v_call: TRBV11-2; j_call: TRBJ2-1; cdr3_aa: ASSLGAGTSGRNEQF
v_call: TRBV19; j_call: TRBJ2-1; cdr3_aa: ASSIGQVGQF
v_call: TRBV29-1; j_call: TRBJ2-5; cdr3_aa: SVGQGTGPSMTQY
v_call: TRBV10-3; j_call: TRBJ2-7; cdr3_aa: AISEVGAQQY
v_call: TRBV4-1; j_call: TRBJ1-1; cdr3_aa: ASSQGAFKAF
v_call: TRBV7-3; j_call: TRBJ2-1; cdr3_aa: ASSSVGGGYNEQF
v_call: TRBV7-9; j_call: TRBJ2-3; cdr3_aa: ASSKQGLGTDTQY
v_call: TRBV19; j_call: TRBJ2-2; cdr3_aa: ASSRDTGELF
v_call: TRBV12-3/TRBV12-4; j_call: TRBJ2-1; cdr3_aa: ASSILAAWDNEQF
v_call: TRBV6-5; j_call: TRBJ2-2; cdr3_aa: ASSLDRYTGELF
v_call: TRBV7-9; j_call: TRBJ2-7; cdr3_aa: ASRPLLAGGLYEQY
v_call: TRBV6-1; j_call: TRBJ1-1; cdr3_aa: ASMGGQTNTEAF
v_call: TRBV28; j_call: TRBJ2-7; cdr3_aa: ASQGQRWEQY
v_call: TRBV5-1; j_call: TRBJ2-3; cdr3_aa: ASRLRDTQY
v_call: TRBV7-9; j_call: TRBJ2-7; cdr3_aa: ASSPGSPVYEQY
v_call: TRBV6-4; j_call: TRBJ1-1; cdr3_aa: ASSDSANTEAF
v_call: TRBV6-5; j_call: TRBJ2-3; cdr3_aa: ASSYSMLAGGGDTQY
v_call: TRBV9; j_call: TRBJ2-5; cdr3_aa: ASSPRTQETQY
v_call: TRBV12-3/TRBV12-4; j_call: TRBJ2-7; cdr3_aa: ASSWGDSYEQY
v_call: TRBV15; j_call: TRBJ1-5; cdr3_aa: ATSRDGGGQPQH
v_call: TRBV5-8; j_call: TRBJ2-7; cdr3_aa: ASSFLYRASYEQY
v_call: TRBV6-6; j_call: TRBJ2-7; cdr3_aa: ASSDRLVYYEQY
v_call: TRBV18; j_call: TRBJ2-3; cdr3_aa: ASSFTFTDTQY
v_call: TRBV20-1; j_call: TRBJ1-5; cdr3_aa: SARVQGRGNQPQH
v_call: TRBV20-1; j_call: TRBJ2-7; cdr3_aa: SVTSGRAVYEQY
v_call: TRBV28; j_call: TRBJ1-5; cdr3_aa: ASSLYNQPQH
v_call: TRBV9; j_call: TRBJ2-2; cdr3_aa: ASSVVSGGLNTGELF
v_call: TRBV2; j_call: TRBJ1-1; cdr3_aa: ASEQAAMNTEAF
v_call: TRBV6-2/TRBV6-3; j_call: TRBJ2-7; cdr3_aa: ASSYALTQRYEQY
v_call: TRBV7-7; j_call: TRBJ2-5; cdr3_aa: ASSMGTGDAETQY
v_call: TRBV20-1; j_call: TRBJ1-2; cdr3_aa: SAILRGNGYT
v_call: TRBV5-1; j_call: TRBJ2-5; cdr3_aa: ASRGVPGEETQY
v_call: TRBV18; j_call: TRBJ2-1; cdr3_aa: ASSHPQNNEQF
v_call: TRBV3-1; j_call: TRBJ2-7; cdr3_aa: ASSPTPGQYEQY
v_call: TRBV27; j_call: TRBJ2-3; cdr3_aa: ASKPGLAGTTDTQY
v_call: TRBV13; j_call: TRBJ2-1; cdr3_aa: ASSLRREGSWNEQF
v_call: TRBV19; j_call: TRBJ2-2; cdr3_aa: ASSRAGVHRNTGELF
v_call: TRBV20-1; j_call: TRBJ2-1; cdr3_aa: SASIAGLYNEQF
v_call: TRBV12-3/TRBV12-4; j_call: TRBJ2-2; cdr3_aa: ASIMTGGNGELF
v_call: TRBV6-2/TRBV6-3; j_call: TRBJ2-7; cdr3_aa: ASTYSSRPYEQY
v_call: TRBV7-2; j_call: TRBJ2-1; cdr3_aa: ASSPEIAGVYNEQF
v_call: TRBV4-3; j_call: TRBJ2-4; cdr3_aa: ASSQDRRFENIQY
v_call: TRBV14; j_call: TRBJ2-7; cdr3_aa: ASSQGETYEQY
v_call: TRBV7-6; j_call: TRBJ2-6; cdr3_aa: ASSFGTAVSGANVLT
v_call: TRBV20-1; j_call: TRBJ1-3; cdr3_aa: SARTGHFLGNTIY
v_call: TRBV4-3; j_call: TRBJ2-2; cdr3_aa: ASSQGPDHTGELF
v_call: TRBV10-3; j_call: TRBJ2-5; cdr3_aa: AIRIDTSETQY
v_call: TRBV7-9; j_call: TRBJ2-2; cdr3_aa: ASSLDRTTGELF
v_call: TRBV20-1; j_call: TRBJ2-1; cdr3_aa: SAIRTGTRGYYNEQF
v_call: TRBV18; j_call: TRBJ1-1; cdr3_aa: ASSPKGATEAF
v_call: TRBV5-1; j_call: TRBJ1-5; cdr3_aa: ASSRAGGENQPQH
v_call: TRBV6-1; j_call: TRBJ1-5; cdr3_aa: ASSEARLGQPQH
v_call: TRBV27; j_call: TRBJ2-7; cdr3_aa: ATHKLGGEQY
v_call: TRBV28; j_call: TRBJ1-5; cdr3_aa: ASSFPGQWEH
v_call: TRBV20-1; j_call: TRBJ2-1; cdr3_aa: SARALSAPSNEQF
v_call: TRBV6-5; j_call: TRBJ2-1; cdr3_aa: ASSYSASGGYYNEQF